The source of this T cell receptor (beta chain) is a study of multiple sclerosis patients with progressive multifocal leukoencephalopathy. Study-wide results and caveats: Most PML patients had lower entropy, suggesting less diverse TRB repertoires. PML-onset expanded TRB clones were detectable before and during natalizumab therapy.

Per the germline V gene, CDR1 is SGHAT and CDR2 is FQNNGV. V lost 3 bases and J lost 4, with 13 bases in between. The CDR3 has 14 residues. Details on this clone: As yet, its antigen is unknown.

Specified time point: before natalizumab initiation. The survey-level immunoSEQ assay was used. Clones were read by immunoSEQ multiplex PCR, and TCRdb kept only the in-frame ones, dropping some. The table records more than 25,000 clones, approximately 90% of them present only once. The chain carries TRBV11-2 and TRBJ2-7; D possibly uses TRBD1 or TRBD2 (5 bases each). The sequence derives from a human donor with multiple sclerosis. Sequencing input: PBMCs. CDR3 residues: CASSFGPGTYEQYF. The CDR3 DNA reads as TGTGCCAGCAGCTTCGGCCCAGGGACGTACGAGCAGTACTTC.